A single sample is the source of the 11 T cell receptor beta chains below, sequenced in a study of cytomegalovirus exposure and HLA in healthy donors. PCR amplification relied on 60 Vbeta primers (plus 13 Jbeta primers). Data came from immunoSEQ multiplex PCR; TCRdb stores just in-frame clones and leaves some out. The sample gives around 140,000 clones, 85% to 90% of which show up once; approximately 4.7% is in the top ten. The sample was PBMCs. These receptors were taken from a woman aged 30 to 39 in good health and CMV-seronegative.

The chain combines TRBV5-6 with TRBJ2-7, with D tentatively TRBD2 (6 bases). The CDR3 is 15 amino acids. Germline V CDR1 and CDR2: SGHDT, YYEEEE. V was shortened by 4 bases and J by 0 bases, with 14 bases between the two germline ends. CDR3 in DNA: TGTGCCAGCAGCAGCACTAGCTCGTTCTCCTACGAGCAGTACTTC. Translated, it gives CASSSTSSFSYEQYF.

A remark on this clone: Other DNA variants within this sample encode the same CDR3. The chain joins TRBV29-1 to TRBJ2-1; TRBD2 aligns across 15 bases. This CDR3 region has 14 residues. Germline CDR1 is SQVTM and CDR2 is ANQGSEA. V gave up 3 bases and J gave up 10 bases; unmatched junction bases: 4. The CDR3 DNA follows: TGCAGCGTTGAGCCGGGACTAGCGGGAGGCGAGCAGTTCTTC. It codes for CSVEPGLAGGEQFF.

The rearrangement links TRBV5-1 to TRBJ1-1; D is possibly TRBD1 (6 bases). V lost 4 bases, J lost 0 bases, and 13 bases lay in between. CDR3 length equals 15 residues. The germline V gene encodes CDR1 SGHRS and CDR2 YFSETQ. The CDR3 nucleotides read TGCGCCAGCAGCCTGGTCAGGGGCTTGAACACTGAAGCTTTCTTT. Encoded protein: CASSLVRGLNTEAFF. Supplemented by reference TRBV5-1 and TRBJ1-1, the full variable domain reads KAGVTQTPRYLIKTRGQQVTLSCSPISGHRSVSWYQQTPGQGLQFLFEYFSETQRNKGNFPGRFSGRQFSNSRSEMNVSTLELGDSALYLCASSLVRGLNTEAFFGQGTRLTVV.

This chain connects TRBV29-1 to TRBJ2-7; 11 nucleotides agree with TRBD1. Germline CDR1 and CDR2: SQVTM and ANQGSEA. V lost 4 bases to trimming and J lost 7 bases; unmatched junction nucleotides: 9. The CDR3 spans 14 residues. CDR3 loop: CSVVTGTGGKEQYF. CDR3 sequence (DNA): TGCAGCGTTGTGACCGGGACAGGGGGAAAGGAGCAGTACTTC.

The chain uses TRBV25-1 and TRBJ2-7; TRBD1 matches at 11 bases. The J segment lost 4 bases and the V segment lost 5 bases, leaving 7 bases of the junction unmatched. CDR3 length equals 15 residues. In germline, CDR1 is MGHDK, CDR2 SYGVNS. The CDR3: CASSYGTGGSYEQYF. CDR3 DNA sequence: TGTGCCAGCAGTTATGGGACAGGGGGTTCTTACGAGCAGTACTTC.

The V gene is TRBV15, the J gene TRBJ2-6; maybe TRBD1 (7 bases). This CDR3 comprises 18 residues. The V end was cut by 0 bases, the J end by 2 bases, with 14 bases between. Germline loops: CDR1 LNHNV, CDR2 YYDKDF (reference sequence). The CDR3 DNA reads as TGTGCCACCAGCAGAGATGTCAGGGGGGCAGCTGGGGCCAACGTCCTGACTTTC. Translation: CATSRDVRGAAGANVLTF.

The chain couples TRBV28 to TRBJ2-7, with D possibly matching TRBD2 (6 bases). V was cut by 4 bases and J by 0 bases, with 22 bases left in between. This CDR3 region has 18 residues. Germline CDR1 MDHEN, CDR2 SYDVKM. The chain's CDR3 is CASSSFLMEGTPSYEQYF. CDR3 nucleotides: TGTGCCAGCAGTTCCTTTTTGATGGAGGGTACACCCTCCTACGAGCAGTACTTC.

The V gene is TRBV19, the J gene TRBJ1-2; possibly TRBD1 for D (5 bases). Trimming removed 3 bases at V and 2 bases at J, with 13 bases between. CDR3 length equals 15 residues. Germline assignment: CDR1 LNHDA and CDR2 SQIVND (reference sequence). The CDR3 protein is CASSIPAGGNYGYTF. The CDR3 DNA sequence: TGTGCCAGTAGTATCCCCGCCGGGGGGAACTATGGCTACACCTTC.

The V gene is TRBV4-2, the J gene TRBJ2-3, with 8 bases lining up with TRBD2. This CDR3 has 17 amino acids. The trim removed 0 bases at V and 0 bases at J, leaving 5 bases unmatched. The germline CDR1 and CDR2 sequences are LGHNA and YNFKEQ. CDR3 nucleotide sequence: TGTGCCAGCAGCCAAGATACGGGAGGGCCGAGCACAGATACGCAGTATTTT. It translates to CASSQDTGGPSTDTQYF.

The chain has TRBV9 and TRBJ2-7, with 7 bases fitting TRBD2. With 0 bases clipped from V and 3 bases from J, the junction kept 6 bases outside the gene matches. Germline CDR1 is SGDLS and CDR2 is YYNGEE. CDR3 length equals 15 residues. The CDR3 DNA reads TGTGCCAGCAGCGTAGGGGGGGGATCAAACTACGAGCAGTACTTC. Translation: CASSVGGGSNYEQYF.

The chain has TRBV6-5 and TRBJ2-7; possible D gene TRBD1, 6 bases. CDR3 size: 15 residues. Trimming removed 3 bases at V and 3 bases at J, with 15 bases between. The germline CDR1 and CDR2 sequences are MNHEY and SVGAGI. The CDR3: CASSYSNRALYEQYF. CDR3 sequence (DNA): TGTGCCAGCAGTTATTCGAACAGGGCCCTCTACGAGCAGTACTTC.